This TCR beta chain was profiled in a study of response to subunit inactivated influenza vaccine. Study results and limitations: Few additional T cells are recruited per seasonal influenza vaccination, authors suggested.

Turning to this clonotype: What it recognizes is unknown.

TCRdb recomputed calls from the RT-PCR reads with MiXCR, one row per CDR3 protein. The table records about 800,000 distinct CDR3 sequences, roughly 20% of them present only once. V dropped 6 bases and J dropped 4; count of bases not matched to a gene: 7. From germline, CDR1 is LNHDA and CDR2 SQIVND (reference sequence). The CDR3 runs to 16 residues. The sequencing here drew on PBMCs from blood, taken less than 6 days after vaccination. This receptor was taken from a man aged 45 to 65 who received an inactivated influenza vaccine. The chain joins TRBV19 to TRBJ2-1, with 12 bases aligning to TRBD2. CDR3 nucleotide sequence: TGTGCCAGTAGGGAACTAGCGGGAGGCCTTTACAATGAGCAGTTCTTC. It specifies CASRELAGGLYNEQFF.